This T cell receptor beta chain came from a study of T cell changes during pregnancy in multiple sclerosis. V was trimmed by 6 bases and J by 3 bases, leaving 17 bases between them. Germline V lookup: CDR1 MNHNS, CDR2 SASEGT. The CDR3 runs to 15 residues. Some clones are missing from TCRdb's copy, which holds only in-frame ones; the method was immunoSEQ multiplex PCR. Seen here are about 71,000 clones, more than 80% observed once, and the top ten hold 0.95% to 1.5%. This clonotype originated in a female donor with multiple sclerosis, enrolled in a pregnancy study. Here the sequenced sample was peripheral blood, taken in the third trimester of pregnancy. J is TRBJ1-2 and V is TRBV6-1; TRBD1 is a possible D gene (6 bases). CDR3 in amino acids: CASRQNRDTYYGYTF. The CDR3 nucleotides read TGTGCCAGCAGGCAGAACCGGGACACCTACTATGGCTACACCTTC.